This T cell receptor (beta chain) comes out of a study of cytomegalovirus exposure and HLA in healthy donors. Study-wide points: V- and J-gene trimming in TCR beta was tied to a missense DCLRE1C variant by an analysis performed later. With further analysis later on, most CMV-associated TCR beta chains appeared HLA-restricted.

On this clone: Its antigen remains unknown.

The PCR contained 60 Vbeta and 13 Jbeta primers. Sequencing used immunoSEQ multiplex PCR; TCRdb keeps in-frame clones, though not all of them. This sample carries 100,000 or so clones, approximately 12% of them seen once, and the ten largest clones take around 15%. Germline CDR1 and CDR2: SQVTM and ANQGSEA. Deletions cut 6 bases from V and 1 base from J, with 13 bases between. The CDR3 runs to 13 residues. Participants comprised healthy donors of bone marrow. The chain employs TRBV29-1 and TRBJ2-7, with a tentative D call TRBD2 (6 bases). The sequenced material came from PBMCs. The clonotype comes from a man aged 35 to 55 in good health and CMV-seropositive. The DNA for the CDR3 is TGCAGCGTCAGAATTGCGGGATCCTACGAGCAGTACTTC. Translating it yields CSVRIAGSYEQYF.